This T cell receptor beta chain originates from a study of shared clonotypes between healthy human individuals. Study-level background: Used for every donor were three CD4 naive, three CD4 memory, two CD8 naive and one CD8 memory plate.

A CD45RA-negative memory subset and a CD45RA+ naive subset were separated from the CD4+ cells. This clone was observed a handful of times. Its antigen is undetermined. Study-level findings and limits: A generally larger estimated richness was seen in naive subsets than in memory subsets. Among donors, sharing of clonotypes was expected to be affected by sequencing depth.

Assay used: immunoSEQ multiplex PCR; TCRdb lists only in-frame clones, some missing. Of roughly 1 million clones listed, around 82% were seen once; the top ten hold approximately 0.5%. There are 14 residues in the CDR3. Trimming took 6 bases from V and 7 from J; bases not matched to a gene: 7. CDR1 MNHNS and CDR2 SASEGT come from the germline V gene. The sample comprised memory CD4+ T cells from PBMCs. Noted subset: CD45RA-negative fraction. The gene calls are TRBV6-1 and TRBJ1-4; 8 bases are a match to TRBD1. This TCR was recovered from a man younger than 35 in good health. Some clones in this sample may be carry-over from other donors' samples. The CDR3 loop reads CASSMTGVSEKLFF. In nucleotides, the CDR3 is TGTGCCAGCAGCATGACAGGGGTTAGTGAAAAACTGTTTTTT.